This T cell receptor (beta chain) was sequenced in a study of cytomegalovirus exposure and HLA in healthy donors. Overall study: Among the 300 to 500 genotyped donors, 81% were placed in the Caucasian-associated ancestry cluster. Study-wide points: As a later analysis revealed, the rate of TCR association differed by HLA locus, with DRB1 most and HLA-C fewest. Most TCR sequences showed up rarely, but some public TCRs showed up in many donors.

Germline V gene sequence: CDR1 SGHTA, CDR2 FQGNSA. The CDR3 consists of 14 residues. Trimming pared 5 bases from V and 1 base from J, leaving 9 bases between. It was with 60 Vbeta and 13 Jbeta primers that the PCR ran. Produced via immunoSEQ multiplex PCR; TCRdb's table is partial and in-frame only. The sample shows about 120,000 clones, around 75% of them seen only once. The sample holds a few counts of this clone. The target antigen is unknown. This chain joins TRBV7-2 and TRBJ1-3; D uncertain. This TCR was recovered from a woman aged 35 to 49 in good health and CMV-seropositive. The sequencing sample was made of PBMCs. The CDR3 coding sequence is TGTGCCAGCAGCCTAGGAGGGTCTGGAAACACCATATATTTT. Its translation: CASSLGGSGNTIYF.